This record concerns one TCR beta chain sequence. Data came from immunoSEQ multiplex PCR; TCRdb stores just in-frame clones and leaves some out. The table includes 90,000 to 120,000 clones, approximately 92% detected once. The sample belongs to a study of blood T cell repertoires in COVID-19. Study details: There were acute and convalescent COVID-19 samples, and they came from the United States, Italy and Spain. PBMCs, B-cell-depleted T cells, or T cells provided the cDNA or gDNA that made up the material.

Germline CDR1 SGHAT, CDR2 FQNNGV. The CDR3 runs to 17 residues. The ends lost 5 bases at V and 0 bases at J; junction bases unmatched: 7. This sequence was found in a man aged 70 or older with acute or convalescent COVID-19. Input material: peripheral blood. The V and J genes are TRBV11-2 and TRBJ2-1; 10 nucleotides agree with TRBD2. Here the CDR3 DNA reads TGTGCCAGCAGCCTCCGGACTAGCGGAAGCTCCTACAATGAGCAGTTCTTC. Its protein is CASSLRTSGSSYNEQFF. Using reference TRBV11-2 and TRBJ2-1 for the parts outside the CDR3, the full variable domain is EAGVAQSPRYKIIEKRQSVAFWCNPISGHATLYWYQQILGQGPKLLIQFQNNGVVDDSQLPKDRFSAERLKGVDSTLKIQPAKLEDSAVYLCASSLRTSGSSYNEQFFGPGTRLTVL.